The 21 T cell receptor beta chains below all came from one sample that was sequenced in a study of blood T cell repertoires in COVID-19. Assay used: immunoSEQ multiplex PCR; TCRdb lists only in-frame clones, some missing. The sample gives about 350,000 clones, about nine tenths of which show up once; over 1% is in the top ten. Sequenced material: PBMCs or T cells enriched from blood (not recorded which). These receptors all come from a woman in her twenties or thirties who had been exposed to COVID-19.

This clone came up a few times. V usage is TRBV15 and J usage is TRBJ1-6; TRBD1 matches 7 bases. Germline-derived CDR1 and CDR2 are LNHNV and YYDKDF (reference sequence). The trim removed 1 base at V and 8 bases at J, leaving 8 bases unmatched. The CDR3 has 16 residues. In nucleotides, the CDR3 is TGTGCCACCAGCAGAGTAGGAGGAGGGGGCGATTCACCCCTCCACTTT. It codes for CATSRVGGGGDSPLHF.

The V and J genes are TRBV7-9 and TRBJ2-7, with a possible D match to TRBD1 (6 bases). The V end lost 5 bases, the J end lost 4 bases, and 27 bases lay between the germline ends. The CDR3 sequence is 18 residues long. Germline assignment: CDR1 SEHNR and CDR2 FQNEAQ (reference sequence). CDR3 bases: TGTGCCAGCAGCGATGGGGACCCTTCGGACAGCTGGATTTACGAGCAGTACTTC. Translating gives CASSDGDPSDSWIYEQYF.

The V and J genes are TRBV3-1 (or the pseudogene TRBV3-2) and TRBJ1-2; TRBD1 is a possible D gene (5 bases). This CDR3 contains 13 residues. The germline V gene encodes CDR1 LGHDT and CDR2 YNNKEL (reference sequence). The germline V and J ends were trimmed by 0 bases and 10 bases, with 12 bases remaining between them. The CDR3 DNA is TGTGCCAGCAGCCAAGAAGGGGAATCTGACTACACCTTC. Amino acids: CASSQEGESDYTF.

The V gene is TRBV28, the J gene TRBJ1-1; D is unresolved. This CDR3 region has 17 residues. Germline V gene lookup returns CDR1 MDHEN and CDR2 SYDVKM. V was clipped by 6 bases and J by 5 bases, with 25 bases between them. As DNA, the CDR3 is TGTGCCAGCAGCCCATCTGGGTTCGGGGTTTCGGAAACTGAAGCTTTCTTT. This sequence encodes CASSPSGFGVSETEAFF. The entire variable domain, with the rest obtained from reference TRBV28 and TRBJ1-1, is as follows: DVKVTQSSRYLVKRTGEKVFLECVQDMDHENMFWYRQDPGLGLRLIYFSYDVKMKEKGDIPEGYSVSREKKERFSLILESASTNQTSMYLCASSPSGFGVSETEAFFGQGTRLTVV.

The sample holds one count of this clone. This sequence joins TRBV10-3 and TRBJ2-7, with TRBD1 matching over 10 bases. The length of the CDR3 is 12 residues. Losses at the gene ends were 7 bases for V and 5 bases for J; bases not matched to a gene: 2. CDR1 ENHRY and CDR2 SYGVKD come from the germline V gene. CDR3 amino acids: CAITGQGDEQYF. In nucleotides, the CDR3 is TGTGCCATCACCGGACAGGGGGACGAGCAGTACTTC.

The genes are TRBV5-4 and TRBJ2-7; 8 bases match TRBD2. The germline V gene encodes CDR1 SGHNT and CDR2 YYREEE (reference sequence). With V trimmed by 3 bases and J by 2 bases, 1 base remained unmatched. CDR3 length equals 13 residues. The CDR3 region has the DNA TGTGCCAGCAGCTCGGGACTAGCCTACGAGCAGTACTTC. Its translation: CASSSGLAYEQYF. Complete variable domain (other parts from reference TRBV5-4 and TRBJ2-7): ETGVTQSPTHLIKTRGQQVTLRCSSQSGHNTVSWYQQALGQGPQFIFQYYREEENGRGNFPPRFSGLQFPNYSSELNVNALELDDSALYLCASSSGLAYEQYFGPGTRLTVT.

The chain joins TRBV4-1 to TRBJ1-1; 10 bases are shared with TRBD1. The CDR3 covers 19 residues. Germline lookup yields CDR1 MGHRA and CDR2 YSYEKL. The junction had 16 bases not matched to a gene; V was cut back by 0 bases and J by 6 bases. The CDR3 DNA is TGCGCCAGCAGCCAAGATTTGGAAGGACAGGGGGGACGGAGCGCTGAAGCTTTCTTT. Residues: CASSQDLEGQGGRSAEAFF.

The CDR3, as DNA: TGTGCCAGCAGAGAGGGGACAGGGCCTGGAAACACCATATATTTT. Residues: CASREGTGPGNTIYF. The chain uses TRBV2 and TRBJ1-3, with TRBD1 matching 9 bases. The CDR3 consists of 15 residues. Germline V CDR1 and CDR2: SNHLY, FYNNEI. The V and J ends lost 6 bases and 2 bases, in that order; junction bases with no gene match: 5.

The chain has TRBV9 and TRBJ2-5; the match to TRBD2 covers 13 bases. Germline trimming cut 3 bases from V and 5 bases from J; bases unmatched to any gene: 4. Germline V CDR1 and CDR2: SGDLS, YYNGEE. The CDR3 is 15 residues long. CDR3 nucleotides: TGTGCCAGCAGCGGGACTAGCGGGAGTTGGGAGACCCAGTACTTC. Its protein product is CASSGTSGSWETQYF.

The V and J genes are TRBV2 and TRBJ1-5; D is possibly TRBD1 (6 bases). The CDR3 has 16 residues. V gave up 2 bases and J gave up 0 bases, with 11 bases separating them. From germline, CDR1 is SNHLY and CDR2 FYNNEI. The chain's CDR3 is CASSEIGQYSNQPQHF. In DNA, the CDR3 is TGTGCCAGCAGTGAAATAGGACAGTATAGCAATCAGCCCCAGCATTTT. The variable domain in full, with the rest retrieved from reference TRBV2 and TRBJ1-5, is EPEVTQTPSHQVTQMGQEVILRCVPISNHLYFYWYRQILGQKVEFLVSFYNNEISEKSEIFDDQFSVERPDGSNFTLKIRSTKLEDSAMYFCASSEIGQYSNQPQHFGDGTRLSIL.

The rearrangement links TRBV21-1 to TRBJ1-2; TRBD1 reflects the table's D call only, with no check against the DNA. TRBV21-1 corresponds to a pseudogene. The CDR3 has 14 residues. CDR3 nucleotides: TGTGCCAGCAGCAAAGGTGACAGGGACTATGGCTACACCTTC. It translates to CASSKGDRDYGYTF.

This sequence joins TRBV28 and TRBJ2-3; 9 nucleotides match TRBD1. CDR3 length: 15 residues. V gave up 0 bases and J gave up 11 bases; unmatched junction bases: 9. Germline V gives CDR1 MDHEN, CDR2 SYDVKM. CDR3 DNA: TGTGCCAGCAGTTTATGGGGAACAGGGGGCCAGGAGCAGTATTTT. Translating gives CASSLWGTGGQEQYF.

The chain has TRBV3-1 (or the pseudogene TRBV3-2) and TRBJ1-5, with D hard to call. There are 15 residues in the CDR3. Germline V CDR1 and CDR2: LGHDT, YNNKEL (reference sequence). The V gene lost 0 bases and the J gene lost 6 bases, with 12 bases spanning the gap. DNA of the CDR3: TGTGCCAGCAGCCAAGAGGGAGTAGGGTCTCAGCCCCAGCATTTT. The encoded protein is CASSQEGVGSQPQHF.

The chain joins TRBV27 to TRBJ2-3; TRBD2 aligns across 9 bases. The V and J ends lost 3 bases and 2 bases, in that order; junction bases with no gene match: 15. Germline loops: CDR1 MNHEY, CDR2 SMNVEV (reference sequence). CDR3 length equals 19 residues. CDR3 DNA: TGTGCCAGCAGTTTTGCCTTGTCCTCCATAGCGGGAGACACAGATACGCAGTATTTT. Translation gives CASSFALSSIAGDTDTQYF.

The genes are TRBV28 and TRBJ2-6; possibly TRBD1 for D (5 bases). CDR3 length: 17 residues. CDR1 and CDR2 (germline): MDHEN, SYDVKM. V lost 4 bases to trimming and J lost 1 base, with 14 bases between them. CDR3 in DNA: TGTGCCAGCAGTTCGCCAGGGTGGCAATCTGGGGCCAACGTCCTGACTTTC. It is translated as CASSSPGWQSGANVLTF.

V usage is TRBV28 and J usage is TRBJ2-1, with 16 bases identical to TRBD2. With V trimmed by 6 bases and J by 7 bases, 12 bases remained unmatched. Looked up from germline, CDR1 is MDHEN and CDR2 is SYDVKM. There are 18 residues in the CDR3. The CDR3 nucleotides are TGTGCCAGCAGCCATCCGGGACTAGCGGGAGGGCCTAGAAATGAGCAGTTCTTC. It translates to CASSHPGLAGGPRNEQFF.

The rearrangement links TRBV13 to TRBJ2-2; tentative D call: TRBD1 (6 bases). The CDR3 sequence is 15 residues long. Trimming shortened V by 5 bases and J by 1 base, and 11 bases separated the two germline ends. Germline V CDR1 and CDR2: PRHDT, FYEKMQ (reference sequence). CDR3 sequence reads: CASSAHRENTGELFF. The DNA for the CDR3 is TGTGCCAGCAGCGCCCACAGGGAGAACACCGGGGAGCTGTTTTTT.

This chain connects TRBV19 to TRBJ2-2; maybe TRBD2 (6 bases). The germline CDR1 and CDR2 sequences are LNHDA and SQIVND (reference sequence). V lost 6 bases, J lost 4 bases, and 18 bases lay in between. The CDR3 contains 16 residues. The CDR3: CASSSLGGPRTGELFF. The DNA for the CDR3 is TGTGCCAGTAGCTCCCTCGGAGGGCCGCGCACCGGGGAGCTGTTTTTT.

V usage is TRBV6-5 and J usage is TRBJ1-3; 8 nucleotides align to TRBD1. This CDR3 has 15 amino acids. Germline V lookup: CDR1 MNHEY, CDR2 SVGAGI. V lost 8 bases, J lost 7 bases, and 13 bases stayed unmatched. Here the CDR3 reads CASGTGVLWLNTIYF. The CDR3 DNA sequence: TGTGCCAGCGGGACAGGTGTTCTCTGGTTGAACACCATATATTTT.

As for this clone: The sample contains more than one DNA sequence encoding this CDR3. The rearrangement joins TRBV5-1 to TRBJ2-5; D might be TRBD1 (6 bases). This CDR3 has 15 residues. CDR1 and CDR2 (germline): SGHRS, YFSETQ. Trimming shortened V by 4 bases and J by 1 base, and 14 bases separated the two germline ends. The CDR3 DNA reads TGCGCCAGCAGCCCACAGGGAAGGGTCCAAGAGACCCAGTACTTC. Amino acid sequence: CASSPQGRVQETQYF.

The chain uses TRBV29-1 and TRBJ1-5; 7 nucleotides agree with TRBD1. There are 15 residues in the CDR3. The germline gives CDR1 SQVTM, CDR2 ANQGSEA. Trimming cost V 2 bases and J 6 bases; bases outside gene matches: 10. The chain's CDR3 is CSVETGTGVGQPQHF. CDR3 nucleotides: TGCAGCGTTGAAACCGGCACAGGGGTAGGTCAGCCCCAGCATTTT.